The TCR beta chain under discussion was sequenced for a study of Tregs in tolerant kidney transplant recipients. Overall study findings and caveats: Activated donor B cell expansion appeared to reveal the most relevant donor-specific TCRbeta repertoire. No direct test of biological reproducibility was done here.

Germline V CDR1 and CDR2: MNHEY, SVGAGI. This CDR3 spans 13 amino acids. Trimming shortened V by 5 bases and J by 6 bases, and 13 bases separated the two germline ends. CD4+CD25+CD127- Tregs, CD4+CD25- non-Tregs, CD4 and CD8 cells were sorted. Turning to this clone: What it binds is unknown.

Assay used: immunoSEQ multiplex PCR; TCRdb lists only in-frame clones, some missing. The table shows 120,000 or so clones, with 92% occurring only once. Specimen: CD4+ T cells from blood. The chain recombines TRBV6-5 with TRBJ1-1; D is uncertain. This sequence was found in a human donor in good health. Here the CDR3 DNA reads TGTGCCAGCAGTGATTGGGCGTCGTCTGAAGCTTTCTTT. Translation: CASSDWASSEAFF.